Listed here are 17 T cell receptor beta chains from one sample, sequenced in a study of T cells expressing NK-cell markers. TCRdb reprocessed the 5' RACE reads and stores each CDR3 protein as one record, lacking DNA. This sample contains 400,000 or so distinct CDR3 sequences. Sequencing was carried out using blood T cells: a sorted CD56 or NKG2C T cell subset, CD4+ or CD8+ T cells, or bulk PBMC T cells (not recorded which). Receptor source: a woman aged 50 to 60 in good health.

This sequence joins TRBV4-2 and TRBJ2-5; TCRdb gives TRBD2 as the D gene, but with no DNA this cannot be confirmed. Germline CDR1 LGHNA, CDR2 YNFKEQ. This CDR3 is 16 amino acids long. The chain's CDR3 is CASSQARGGNQETQYF.

The chain uses TRBV10-2 and TRBJ2-7; TCRdb returns TRBD1, unconfirmable since there is no DNA. From germline, CDR1 is WSHSY and CDR2 SAAADI. CDR3 length: 13 amino acids. This CDR3 reads CASTWPGNYEQYF.

This rearrangement joins TRBV12-3 or TRBV12-4 to TRBJ1-5. The CDR3 spans 13 residues. CDR3 loop: CASSMWSNQPQHF.

The chain has TRBV20-1 and TRBJ2-7; TCRdb's D call, TRBD2, is unchecked because there is no DNA. The CDR3 extends over 14 amino acids. Looked up from germline, CDR1 is DFQATT and CDR2 is SNEGSKA (reference sequence). CDR3: CSARDTSTPYEQYF.

The chain uses TRBV7-2 and TRBJ2-7. The CDR3 spans 15 residues. The germline V gene encodes CDR1 SGHTA and CDR2 FQGNSA. The CDR3 region is CASSRMAGVSYEQYF.

V is TRBV7-8 and J is TRBJ2-1; the TCRdb call, TRBD2, lacks DNA for checking. This CDR3 spans 17 amino acids. Germline V gene data show CDR1 as SGHVS and CDR2 as FQNEAQ. CDR3 region: CASSVETSGLLWNEQFF.

The gene calls are TRBV6-6 and TRBJ1-4; there is no DNA to check the TCRdb D call of TRBD1. CDR1 and CDR2 from the germline V gene are MNHNY and SVGAGI (reference sequence). The CDR3 totals 13 residues. CDR3 residues: CASSYRGLEKLFF.

The genes are TRBV15 and TRBJ2-3; TCRdb lists TRBD2, though no DNA is available to test this call. CDR3 size: 17 residues. The germline CDR1 and CDR2 sequences are LNHNV and YYDKDF (reference sequence). CDR3 residues: CATSYLVGVAGTDTQYF.

The gene calls are TRBV3-1 and TRBJ1-1; the D gene TCRdb calls, TRBD1, cannot be checked with no DNA. The CDR3 sequence is 13 residues long. The germline V gene encodes CDR1 LGHDT and CDR2 YNNKEL (reference sequence). CDR3 sequence reads: CASSQGQNTEAFF.

V is TRBV3-1 and J is TRBJ2-4; TCRdb lists TRBD1, though no DNA is available to test this call. This CDR3 has 14 amino acids. The germline V gene encodes CDR1 LGHDT and CDR2 YNNKEL (reference sequence). This CDR3 reads CASSFRDNRGIQYF. Full variable domain (rest looked up from reference TRBV3-1 and TRBJ2-4): DTAVSQTPKYLVTQMGNDKSIKCEQNLGHDTMYWYKQDSKKFLKIMFSYNNKELIINETVPNRFSPKSPDKAHLNLHINSLELGDSAVYFCASSFRDNRGIQYFGAGTRLSVL.

The rearrangement links TRBV5-1 to TRBJ1-4; the TCRdb call, TRBD1, lacks DNA for checking. This CDR3 region has 16 residues. Germline CDR1 is SGHRS and CDR2 is YFSETQ. CDR3: CASSRFPGQSNEKLFF.

The chain has TRBV20-1 and TRBJ2-5; TCRdb's assignment of TRBD2 cannot be checked, as there is no DNA. Germline CDR1 DFQATT, CDR2 SNEGSKA (reference sequence). This CDR3 region has 14 residues. The CDR3 sequence: CSALETSGEKTQYF.

The chain employs TRBV24-1 and TRBJ2-5. Germline V lookup: CDR1 KGHDR, CDR2 SFDVKD. This CDR3 has 13 amino acids. This CDR3 is CATSDTIGETQYF.

The chain links TRBV11-2 to TRBJ2-7; TCRdb proposes TRBD2, but this gene call is untestable without DNA. Germline V gene lookup returns CDR1 SGHAT and CDR2 FQNNGV. The CDR3 has 15 amino acids. CDR3 residues: CASSQPTSGSGRQYF.

This chain connects TRBV10-1 to TRBJ2-2; TCRdb names TRBD2, which stays unverified in the absence of DNA. Germline V lookup: CDR1 WNHNN, CDR2 SYGVQD (reference sequence). The CDR3 has 14 residues. This CDR3 is CASSQVPGTGELFF.

This rearrangement joins TRBV20-1 to TRBJ1-5; checking the TCRdb D call of TRBD1 is not possible without DNA. Germline loops: CDR1 DFQATT, CDR2 SNEGSKA (reference sequence). The CDR3 loop spans 16 amino acids. CDR3 residues: CSARDIGQYSNQPQHF.

This rearrangement joins TRBV5-5 to TRBJ2-1; without DNA, the TCRdb call of TRBD2 cannot be checked. In germline, CDR1 is SGHKS, CDR2 YYEKEE (reference sequence). The CDR3 has 16 residues. CDR3 residues: CASSTSPGLAVFEQFF.